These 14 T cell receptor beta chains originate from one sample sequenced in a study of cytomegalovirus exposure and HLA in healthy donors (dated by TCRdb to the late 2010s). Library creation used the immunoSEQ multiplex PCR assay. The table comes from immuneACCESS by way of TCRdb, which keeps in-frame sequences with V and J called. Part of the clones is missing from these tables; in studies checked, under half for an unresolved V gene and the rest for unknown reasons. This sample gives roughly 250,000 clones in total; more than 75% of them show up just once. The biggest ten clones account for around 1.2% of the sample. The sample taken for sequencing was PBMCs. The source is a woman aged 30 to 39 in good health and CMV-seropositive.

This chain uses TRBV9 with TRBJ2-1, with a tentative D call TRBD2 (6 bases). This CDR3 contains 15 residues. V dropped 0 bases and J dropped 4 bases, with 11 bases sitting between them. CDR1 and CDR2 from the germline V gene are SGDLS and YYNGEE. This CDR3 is CASSVGGGQYNEQFF. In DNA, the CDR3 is TGTGCCAGCAGCGTAGGGGGAGGCCAATACAATGAGCAGTTCTTC.

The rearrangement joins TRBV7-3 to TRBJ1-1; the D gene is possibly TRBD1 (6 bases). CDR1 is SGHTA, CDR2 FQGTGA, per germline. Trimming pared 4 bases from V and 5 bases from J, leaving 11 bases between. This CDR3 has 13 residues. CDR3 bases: TGTGCCAGCAGCTCAAACAGGGAAACTGAAGCTTTCTTT. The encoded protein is CASSSNRETEAFF.

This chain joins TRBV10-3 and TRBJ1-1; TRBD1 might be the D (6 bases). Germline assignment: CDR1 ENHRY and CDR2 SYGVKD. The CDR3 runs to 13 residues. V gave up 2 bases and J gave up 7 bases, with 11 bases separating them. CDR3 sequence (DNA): TGTGCCATCAGTGAGACAGGGTCTCGTGAAGCTTTCTTT. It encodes CAISETGSREAFF.

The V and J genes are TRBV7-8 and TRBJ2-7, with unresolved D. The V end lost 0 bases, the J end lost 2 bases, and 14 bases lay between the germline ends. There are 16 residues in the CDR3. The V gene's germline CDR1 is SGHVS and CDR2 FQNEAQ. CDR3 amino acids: CASSLAPIGVAYEQYF. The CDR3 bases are TGTGCCAGCAGCTTAGCGCCCATAGGAGTGGCCTACGAGCAGTACTTC. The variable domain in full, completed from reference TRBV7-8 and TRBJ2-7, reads GAGVSQSPRYKVAKRGQDVALRCDPISGHVSLFWYQQALGQGPEFLTYFQNEAQLDKSGLPSDRFFAERPEGSVSTLKIQRTQQEDSAVYLCASSLAPIGVAYEQYFGPGTRLTVT.

CDR3: CASSWSGDEKLFF. In DNA form, the CDR3 reads TGCGCCAGCAGCTGGAGCGGGGATGAAAAACTGTTTTTT. The J gene is TRBJ1-4, the V gene TRBV5-1; D unclear. Per the germline V gene, CDR1 is SGHRS and CDR2 is YFSETQ. The CDR3 contains 13 residues. Trimming pared 3 bases from V and 6 bases from J, leaving 9 bases between. Looking up the rest from reference TRBV5-1 and TRBJ1-4 gives the full variable domain: KAGVTQTPRYLIKTRGQQVTLSCSPISGHRSVSWYQQTPGQGLQFLFEYFSETQRNKGNFPGRFSGRQFSNSRSEMNVSTLELGDSALYLCASSWSGDEKLFFGSGTQLSVL.

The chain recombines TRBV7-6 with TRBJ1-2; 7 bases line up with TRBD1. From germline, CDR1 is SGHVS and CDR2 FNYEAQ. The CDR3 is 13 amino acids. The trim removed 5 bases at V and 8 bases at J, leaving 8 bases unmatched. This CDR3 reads CASSGTGVEGYTF. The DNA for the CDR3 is TGTGCCAGCAGCGGTACAGGGGTGGAAGGCTACACCTTC.

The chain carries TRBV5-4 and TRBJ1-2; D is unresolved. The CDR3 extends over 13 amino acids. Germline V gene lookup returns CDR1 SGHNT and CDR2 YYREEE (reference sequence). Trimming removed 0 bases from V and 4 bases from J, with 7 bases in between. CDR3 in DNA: TGTGCCAGCAGCTTGGCCAAGAGCTATGGCTACACCTTC. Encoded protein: CASSLAKSYGYTF.

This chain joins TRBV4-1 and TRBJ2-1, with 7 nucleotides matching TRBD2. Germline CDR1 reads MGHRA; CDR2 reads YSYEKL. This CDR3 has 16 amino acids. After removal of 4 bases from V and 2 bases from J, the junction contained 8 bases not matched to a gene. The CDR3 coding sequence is TGCGCCAGCAGCCCTGGGGGGGGAGGCCCCTACAATGAGCAGTTCTTC. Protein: CASSPGGGGPYNEQFF.

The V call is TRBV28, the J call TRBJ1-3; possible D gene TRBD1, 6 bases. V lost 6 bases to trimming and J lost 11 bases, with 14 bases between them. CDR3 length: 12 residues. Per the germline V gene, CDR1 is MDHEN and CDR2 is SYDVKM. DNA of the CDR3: TGTGCCAGCAGATACCCCAGGGGACCCATATATTTT. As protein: CASRYPRGPIYF.

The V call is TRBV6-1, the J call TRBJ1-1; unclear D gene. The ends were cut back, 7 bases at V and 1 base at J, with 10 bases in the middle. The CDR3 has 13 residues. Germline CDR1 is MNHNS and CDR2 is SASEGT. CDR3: CASTLTGNTEAFF. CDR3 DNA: TGTGCCAGCACGCTGACGGGGAACACTGAAGCTTTCTTT.

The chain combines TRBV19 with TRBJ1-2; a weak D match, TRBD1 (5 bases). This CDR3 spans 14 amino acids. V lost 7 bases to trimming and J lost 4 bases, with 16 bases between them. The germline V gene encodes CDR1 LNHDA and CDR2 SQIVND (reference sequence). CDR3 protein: CASTSRGTGYGYTF. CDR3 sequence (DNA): TGTGCCAGTACCTCTCGGGGGACCGGCTATGGCTACACCTTC.

The CDR3 here is CASSQEERRGTPRETQYF. For the CDR3, the DNA is TGTGCCAGCAGCCAAGAAGAACGGCGCGGGACCCCCCGAGAGACCCAGTACTTC. The gene calls are TRBV14 and TRBJ2-5; possible D gene TRBD2, 6 bases. Trimming stripped 0 bases from V and 4 bases from J, with 21 bases between. The CDR3 loop spans 18 amino acids. Looked up from germline, CDR1 is SGHDN and CDR2 is FVKESK.

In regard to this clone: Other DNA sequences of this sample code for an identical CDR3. CDR3 sequence: CASSLVAGTEAFF. The CDR3 DNA is TGCGCCAGCAGCTTGGTAGCGGGAACTGAAGCTTTCTTT. The V and J genes are TRBV5-1 and TRBJ1-1; D is undetermined. The germline V gene encodes CDR1 SGHRS and CDR2 YFSETQ. The CDR3 has 13 residues. Trimming removed 0 bases from V and 5 bases from J, with 8 bases in between.

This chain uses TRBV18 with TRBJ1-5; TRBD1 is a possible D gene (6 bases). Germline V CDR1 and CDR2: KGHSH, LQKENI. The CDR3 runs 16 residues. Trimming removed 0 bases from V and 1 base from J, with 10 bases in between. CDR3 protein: CASSPPGAGSNQPQHF. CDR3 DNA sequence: TGTGCCAGCTCACCACCGGGGGCCGGGAGCAATCAGCCCCAGCATTTT.